This T cell receptor beta chain was sequenced during a study of blood T cell repertoires in COVID-19. As for the study in general: Donors in the United States, Italy and Spain gave samples during acute or convalescent COVID-19. T cells, B-cell-depleted T cells, or PBMCs provided the cDNA or gDNA that served as material.

In the source study's methods: Researchers report that nucleated cell counts were estimated from reference gene primer amplification. TCRdb's table, derived via immunoSEQ multiplex PCR, lists solely in-frame clones and lacks some. That table furnishes V, J and clone size, whereas the DNA furnished D and trimming. The table shows roughly 82,000 clones, with 90% occurring only once. Sequencing input: peripheral blood. The source of this sequence is a woman aged 45-65 years in a cohort sampled during active COVID-19.

The CDR3 DNA reads as TGTGCCAGCAGCTTAGATAGTAGCGCAGATACGCAGTATTTT. It translates to CASSLDSSADTQYF. The chain carries TRBV13 and TRBJ2-3; possible D gene TRBD2, 5 bases. There are 14 residues in the CDR3. V shed 1 base and J shed 4 bases, with 9 bases lying between them. CDR1 is PRHDT, CDR2 FYEKMQ, per germline (reference sequence).